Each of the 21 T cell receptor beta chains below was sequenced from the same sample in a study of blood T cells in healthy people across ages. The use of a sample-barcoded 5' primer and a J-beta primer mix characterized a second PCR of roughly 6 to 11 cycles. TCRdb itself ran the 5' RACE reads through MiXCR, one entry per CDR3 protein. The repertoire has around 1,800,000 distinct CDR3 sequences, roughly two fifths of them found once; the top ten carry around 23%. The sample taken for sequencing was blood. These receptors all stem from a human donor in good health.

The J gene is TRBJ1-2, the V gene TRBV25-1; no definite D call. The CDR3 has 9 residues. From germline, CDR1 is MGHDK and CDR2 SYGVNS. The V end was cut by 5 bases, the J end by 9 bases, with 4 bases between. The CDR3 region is CASSLSYTF. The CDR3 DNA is TGTGCCAGCAGTCTGAGCTACACCTTC.

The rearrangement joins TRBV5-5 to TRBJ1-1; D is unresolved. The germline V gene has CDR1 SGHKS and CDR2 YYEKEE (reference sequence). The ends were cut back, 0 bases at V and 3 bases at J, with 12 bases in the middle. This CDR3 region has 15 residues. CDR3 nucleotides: TGTGCCAGCAGCTTGGCGACGGGATATTACACTGAAGCTTTCTTT. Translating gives CASSLATGYYTEAFF.

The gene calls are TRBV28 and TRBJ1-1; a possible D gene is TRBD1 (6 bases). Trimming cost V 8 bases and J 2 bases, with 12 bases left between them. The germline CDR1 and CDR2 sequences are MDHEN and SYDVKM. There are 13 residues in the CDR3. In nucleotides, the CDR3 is TGTGCCAGCGGTAGGGGGACCAACACTGAAGCTTTCTTT. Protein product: CASGRGTNTEAFF.

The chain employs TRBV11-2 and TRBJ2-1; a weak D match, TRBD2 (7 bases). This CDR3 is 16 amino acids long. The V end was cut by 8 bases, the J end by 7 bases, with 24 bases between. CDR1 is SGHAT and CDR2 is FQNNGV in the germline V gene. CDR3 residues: CASGGGGGALENEQFF. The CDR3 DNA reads TGTGCCAGCGGAGGGGGTGGGGGGGCGCTTGAAAATGAGCAGTTCTTC.

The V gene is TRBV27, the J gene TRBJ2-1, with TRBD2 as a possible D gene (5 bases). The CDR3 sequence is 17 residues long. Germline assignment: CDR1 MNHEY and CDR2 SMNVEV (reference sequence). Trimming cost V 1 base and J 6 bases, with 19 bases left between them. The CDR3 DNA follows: TGTGCCAGCAGTTTATTGTTTGAGGTAGCTGCGGGCAATGAGCAGTTCTTC. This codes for CASSLLFEVAAGNEQFF.

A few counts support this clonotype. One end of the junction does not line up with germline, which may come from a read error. The CDR3 DNA reads TGTGCCAGCAGCATAGGACAGGGAAAAAGCATTCAGTACTTC. Translation: CASSIGQGKSIQYF. The chain combines TRBV7-2 with TRBJ2-4; the match to TRBD1 covers 8 bases. The germline gives CDR1 SGHTA, CDR2 FQGNSA. CDR3 size: 14 residues. Full variable domain (rest looked up from reference TRBV7-2 and TRBJ2-4): GAGVSQSPSNKVTEKGKDVELRCDPISGHTALYWYRQSLGQGLEFLIYFQGNSAPDKSGLPSDRFSAERTGGSVSTLTIQRTQQEDSAVYLCASSIGQGKSIQYFGAGTRLSVL.

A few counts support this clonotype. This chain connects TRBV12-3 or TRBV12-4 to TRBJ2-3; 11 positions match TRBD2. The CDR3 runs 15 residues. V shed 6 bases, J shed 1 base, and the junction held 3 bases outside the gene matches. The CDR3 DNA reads TGTGCCAGCAGAATGACTAGCGGGGGCACAGATACGCAGTATTTT. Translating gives CASRMTSGGTDTQYF.

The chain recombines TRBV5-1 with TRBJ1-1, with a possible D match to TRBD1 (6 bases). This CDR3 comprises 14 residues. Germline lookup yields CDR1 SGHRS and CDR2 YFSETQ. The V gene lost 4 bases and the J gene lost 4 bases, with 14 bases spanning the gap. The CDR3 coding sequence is TGCGCCAGCAGCGACCCGGGGGGCGGCACTGAAGCTTTCTTT. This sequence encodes CASSDPGGGTEAFF.

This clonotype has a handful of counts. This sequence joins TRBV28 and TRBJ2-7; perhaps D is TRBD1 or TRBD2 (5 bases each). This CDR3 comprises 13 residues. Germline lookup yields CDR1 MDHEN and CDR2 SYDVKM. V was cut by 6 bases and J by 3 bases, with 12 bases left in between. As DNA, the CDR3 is TGTGCCAGCAGAGGCAGGGACCACTACGAGCAGTACTTC. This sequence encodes CASRGRDHYEQYF.

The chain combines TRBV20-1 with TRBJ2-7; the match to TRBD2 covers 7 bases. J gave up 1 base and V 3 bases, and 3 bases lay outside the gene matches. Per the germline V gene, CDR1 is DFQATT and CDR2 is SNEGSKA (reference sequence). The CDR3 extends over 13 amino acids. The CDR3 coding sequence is TGCAGTGCTAGCGGGGGGATTTCCTACGAGCAGTACTTC. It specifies CSASGGISYEQYF.

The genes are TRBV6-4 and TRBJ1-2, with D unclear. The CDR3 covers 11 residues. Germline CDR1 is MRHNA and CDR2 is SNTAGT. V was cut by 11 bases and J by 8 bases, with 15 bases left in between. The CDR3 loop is CAGQVGGGYTF. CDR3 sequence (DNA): TGTGCCGGTCAGGTAGGTGGCGGCTACACCTTC.

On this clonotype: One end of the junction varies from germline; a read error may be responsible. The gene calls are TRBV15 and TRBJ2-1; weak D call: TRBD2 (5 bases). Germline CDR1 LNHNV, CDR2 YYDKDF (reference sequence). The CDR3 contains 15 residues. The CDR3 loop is CATGRDRAGLNEQFF. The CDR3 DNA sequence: TGTGCCACCGGCAGAGATAGGGCAGGACTCAATGAGCAGTTCTTC.

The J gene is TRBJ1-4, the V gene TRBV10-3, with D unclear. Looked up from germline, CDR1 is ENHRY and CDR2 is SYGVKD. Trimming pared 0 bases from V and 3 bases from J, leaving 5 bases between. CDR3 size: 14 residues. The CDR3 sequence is CAISESFANEKLFF. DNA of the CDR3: TGTGCCATCAGTGAGTCGTTCGCTAATGAAAAACTGTTTTTT.

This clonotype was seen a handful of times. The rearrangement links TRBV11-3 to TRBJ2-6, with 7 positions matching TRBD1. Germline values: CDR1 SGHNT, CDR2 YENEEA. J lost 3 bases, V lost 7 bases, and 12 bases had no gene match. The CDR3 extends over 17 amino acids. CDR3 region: CASILRDRDHGANVLTF. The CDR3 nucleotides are TGTGCCAGCATCCTCCGAGACAGGGATCATGGGGCCAACGTCCTGACTTTC.

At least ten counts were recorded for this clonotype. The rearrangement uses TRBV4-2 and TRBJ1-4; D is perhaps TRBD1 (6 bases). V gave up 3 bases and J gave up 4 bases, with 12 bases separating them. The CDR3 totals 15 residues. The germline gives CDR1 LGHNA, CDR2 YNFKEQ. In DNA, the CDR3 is TGTGCCAGCAGCCAGCAAATAGGGGGTAATGAAAAACTGTTTTTT. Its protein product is CASSQQIGGNEKLFF.

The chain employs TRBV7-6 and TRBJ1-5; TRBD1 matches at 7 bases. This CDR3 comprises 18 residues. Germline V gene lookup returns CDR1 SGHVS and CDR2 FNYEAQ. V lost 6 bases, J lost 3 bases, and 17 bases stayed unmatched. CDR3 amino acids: CASRLYRGYTDSNQPQHF. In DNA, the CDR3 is TGTGCCAGCAGATTATACAGGGGCTATACAGACTCCAATCAGCCCCAGCATTTT.

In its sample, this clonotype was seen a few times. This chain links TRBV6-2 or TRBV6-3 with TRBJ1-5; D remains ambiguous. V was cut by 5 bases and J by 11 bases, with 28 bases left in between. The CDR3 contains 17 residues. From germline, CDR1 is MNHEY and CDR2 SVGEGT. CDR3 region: CASSPLQRLQPDWAQHF. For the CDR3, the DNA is TGTGCCAGCAGTCCGTTACAGAGACTTCAACCTGATTGGGCCCAGCATTTT.

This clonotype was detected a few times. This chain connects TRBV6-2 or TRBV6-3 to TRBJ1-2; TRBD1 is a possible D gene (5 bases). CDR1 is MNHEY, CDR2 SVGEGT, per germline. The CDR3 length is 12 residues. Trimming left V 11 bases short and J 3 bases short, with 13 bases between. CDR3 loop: CASQTDYYGYTF. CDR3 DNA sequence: TGTGCCTCCCAGACAGACTACTATGGCTACACCTTC.

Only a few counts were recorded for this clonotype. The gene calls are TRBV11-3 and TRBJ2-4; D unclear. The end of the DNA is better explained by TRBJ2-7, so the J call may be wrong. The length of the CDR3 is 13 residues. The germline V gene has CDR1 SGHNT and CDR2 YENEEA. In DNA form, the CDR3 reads TGTGCCAGCAGCTCGAGACAATACTACGAGCAGTACTTC. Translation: CASSSRQYYEQYF.

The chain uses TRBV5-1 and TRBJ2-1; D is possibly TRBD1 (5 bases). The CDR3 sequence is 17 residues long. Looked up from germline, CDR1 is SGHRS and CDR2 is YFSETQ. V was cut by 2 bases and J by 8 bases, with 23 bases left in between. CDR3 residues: CASSLGASPLVVDEQFF. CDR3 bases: TGCGCCAGCAGCTTAGGGGCCAGCCCCCTGGTCGTCGATGAGCAGTTCTTC.

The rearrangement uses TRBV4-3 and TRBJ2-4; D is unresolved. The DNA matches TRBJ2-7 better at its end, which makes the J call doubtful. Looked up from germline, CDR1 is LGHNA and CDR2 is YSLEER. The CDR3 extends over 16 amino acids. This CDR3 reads CASSQDTRVVNYEQYF. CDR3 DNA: TGCGCCAGCAGCCAAGATACCCGGGTAGTCAACTACGAGCAGTACTTC.